This T cell receptor (beta chain) was captured in a study of patients and donors after allogeneic stem cell transplantation. TCRdb redid the calling of the RT-PCR reads with MiXCR, one entry per CDR3 protein. The table has hundreds of thousands of distinct CDR3 sequences, roughly 17% seen once. This clonotype was seen a few times. The receptor was derived from a human donor who was either an allogeneic HSCT recipient or a stem cell or donor lymphocyte infusion donor (not recorded which). It is not recorded whose cells these are; they may come from a transplant donor. Sequenced material: blood, either unsorted or a sorted T cell fraction (not recorded which).

As DNA, the CDR3 is TGTGCCAGCAGTTTCTATGGATCCAGGGACCCTGGAAACACCATATATTTT. Encoded protein: CASSFYGSRDPGNTIYF. V gene TRBV28 combines with J gene TRBJ1-3, with D maybe TRBD1 (5 bases). The CDR3 consists of 17 residues. Trimming took off 3 bases at V and 2 bases at J, with 17 bases between the two ends. Germline values: CDR1 MDHEN, CDR2 SYDVKM.